These 23 T cell receptor beta chains share one sample of origin, sequenced in a study of T cells after yellow fever vaccination. TCRdb ran MiXCR on the 5' RACE reads and lists one entry per CDR3 protein. In the table there are hundreds of thousands of distinct CDR3 sequences, 15% to 20% of which are singletons. This material consisted of PBMCs, taken 15 days after the yellow fever booster vaccination. The receptors originated from a man aged 25 to 40 who received the YFV17D yellow fever vaccine.

This clonotype was seen more than once but under ten times. The gene calls are TRBV12-3 or TRBV12-4 and TRBJ2-5; 10 positions match TRBD2. The V and J ends lost 7 bases and 9 bases, in that order; junction bases with no gene match: 8. CDR3 size: 13 residues. This CDR3 reads CASKRTSGLPQYF. The CDR3 DNA sequence: TGTGCCAGCAAGAGGACTAGCGGCCTTCCCCAGTACTTC.

This chain joins TRBV29-1 and TRBJ2-5; the D is unclear. The germline V and J ends were trimmed by 7 bases and 0 bases, with 9 bases remaining between them. This CDR3 contains 12 residues. Germline V gene sequence: CDR1 SQVTM, CDR2 ANQGSEA. CDR3 nucleotide sequence: TGCAGCGGAAGACGGAACCAAGAGACCCAGTACTTC. This encodes CSGRRNQETQYF.

The rearrangement joins TRBV3-1 to TRBJ1-5; unclear D gene. Germline CDR1 LGHDT, CDR2 YNNKEL (reference sequence). The CDR3 has 15 residues. Trimming stripped 0 bases from V and 5 bases from J, with 11 bases between. The CDR3 nucleotides read TGTGCCAGCAGCCAAGATATGTCTTTGGATCAGCCCCAGCATTTT. Protein sequence: CASSQDMSLDQPQHF.

This clonotype has just a few counts. The gene calls are TRBV6-5 and TRBJ2-7; D unresolved. V shed 0 bases and J shed 1 base, with 10 bases lying between them. The germline gives CDR1 MNHEY, CDR2 SVGAGI. The CDR3 extends over 15 amino acids. Here the CDR3 DNA reads TGTGCCAGCAGTTACTCCCTTGGCTATTCCTACGAGCAGTACTTC. It translates to CASSYSLGYSYEQYF.

The V call is TRBV19, the J call TRBJ2-1; D is ambiguous. CDR1 is LNHDA, CDR2 SQIVND, per germline (reference sequence). Trimming removed 3 bases at V and 7 bases at J, with 7 bases between. The CDR3 totals 12 residues. The CDR3 DNA is TGTGCCAGTAGTATGACTCAGAATGAGCAGTTCTTC. It translates to CASSMTQNEQFF.

In this sample, this clonotype turned up a few times. V usage is TRBV3-1 and J usage is TRBJ2-7; possible D gene TRBD2, 5 bases. This CDR3 spans 14 amino acids. Germline V gene sequence: CDR1 LGHDT, CDR2 YNNKEL (reference sequence). The V and J ends lost 5 bases and 1 base respectively, with 12 bases between them. The chain's CDR3 is CASSVSGRSYEQYF. CDR3 DNA: TGTGCCAGCAGCGTTAGTGGGAGATCCTACGAGCAGTACTTC.

The chain has TRBV29-1 and TRBJ2-7; D uncertain. V was pared by 6 bases and J by 0 bases, with 15 bases between. The CDR3 extends over 14 amino acids. The germline V gene encodes CDR1 SQVTM and CDR2 ANQGSEA. CDR3 sequence reads: CSVGSRHRSYEQYF. The CDR3 DNA sequence: TGCAGCGTCGGAAGTAGACACCGCTCCTACGAGCAGTACTTC.

V is TRBV6-1 and J is TRBJ2-1; 9 bases match TRBD2. Germline trimming cut 6 bases from V and 5 bases from J; bases unmatched to any gene: 8. This CDR3 has 15 residues. Per germline, CDR1 MNHNS and CDR2 SASEGT. In nucleotides, the CDR3 is TGTGCCAGCAGGGATACCGGCGGGAGGGACAATGAGCAGTTCTTC. It yields the protein CASRDTGGRDNEQFF.

This chain links TRBV6-2 or TRBV6-3 with TRBJ2-1, with D perhaps matching TRBD1 (5 bases). The germline gives CDR1 MNHEY, CDR2 SVGEGT. Trimming took off 6 bases at V and 0 bases at J, with 12 bases between the two ends. This CDR3 has 15 residues. Here the CDR3 reads CASSSRTNSYNEQFF. The CDR3 DNA follows: TGTGCCAGCAGCTCCAGGACAAACTCCTACAATGAGCAGTTCTTC.

The CDR3 DNA sequence: TGTGCCACCAGCAGAGGTTTCGAAGAGACCCAGTACTTC. Translating gives CATSRGFEETQYF. The genes are TRBV15 and TRBJ2-5; D is unresolved. V was pared by 1 base and J by 3 bases, with 6 bases between. The CDR3 sequence is 13 residues long. The germline V gene has CDR1 LNHNV and CDR2 YYDKDF (reference sequence).

DNA for the CDR3: TGTGCCAGCAGCTTTGAGGGAGTTCGAGAGACCCAGTACTTC. Protein: CASSFEGVRETQYF. V gene TRBV5-4 combines with J gene TRBJ2-5; tentative D call: TRBD2 (5 bases). Germline V CDR1 and CDR2: SGHNT, YYREEE (reference sequence). V was pared by 2 bases and J by 4 bases, with 12 bases between. The CDR3 is 14 residues long.

The chain employs TRBV10-1 and TRBJ2-7, with 7 bases that match TRBD2. V lost 0 bases and J lost 2; bases outside the gene matches: 1. CDR1 WNHNN and CDR2 SYGVQD come from the germline V gene (reference sequence). There are 14 residues in the CDR3. CDR3 sequence reads: CASSESGGTYEQYF. The CDR3 coding sequence is TGCGCCAGCAGTGAGTCGGGAGGGACCTACGAGCAGTACTTC.

For the CDR3, the DNA is TGCAGTGCTAGACGCGGGGGGTGGGAGCAGTACTTC. This translates into CSARRGGWEQYF. The J gene is TRBJ2-7, the V gene TRBV20-1; 8 bases match TRBD2. V shed 2 bases and J 7 bases; nucleotides not matched to a gene: 4. CDR1 is DFQATT and CDR2 is SNEGSKA in the germline V gene (reference sequence). The CDR3 is 12 residues long.

This clonotype showed up just a few times. This chain links TRBV6-5 with TRBJ2-3; TRBD2 aligns across 7 bases. The CDR3 contains 18 residues. Per germline, CDR1 MNHEY and CDR2 SVGAGI. V gave up 2 bases and J gave up 1 base; unmatched junction bases: 12. The DNA of the CDR3 is TGTGCCAGCAGTTACAGTCGGCTAGCGGCAATCCGCACAGATACGCAGTATTTT. Protein product: CASSYSRLAAIRTDTQYF.

This clonotype turned up a few times. This chain links TRBV15 with TRBJ2-3, with TRBD1 as a possible D gene (6 bases). The CDR3 sequence is 16 residues long. The germline V gene encodes CDR1 LNHNV and CDR2 YYDKDF (reference sequence). Trimming cost V 6 bases and J 0 bases, with 16 bases left between them. The CDR3 DNA reads TGTGCCACCAGTAGGGACAACTTATGGAGCACAGATACGCAGTATTTT. Protein sequence: CATSRDNLWSTDTQYF.

The chain recombines TRBV5-1 with TRBJ2-1, with D unresolved. The V gene lost 0 bases and the J gene lost 2 bases, with 12 bases spanning the gap. CDR1 SGHRS and CDR2 YFSETQ come from the germline V gene. This CDR3 contains 16 residues. CDR3 bases: TGCGCCAGCAGCTTGGGTCCTGTCGGTACCTACAATGAGCAGTTCTTC. Translating gives CASSLGPVGTYNEQFF. The full variable domain, in which reference TRBV5-1 and TRBJ2-1 provide the parts outside the CDR3, is KAGVTQTPRYLIKTRGQQVTLSCSPISGHRSVSWYQQTPGQGLQFLFEYFSETQRNKGNFPGRFSGRQFSNSRSEMNVSTLELGDSALYLCASSLGPVGTYNEQFFGPGTRLTVL.

This chain uses TRBV5-1 with TRBJ2-1; D is possibly TRBD2 (5 bases). CDR3 length: 14 residues. Germline V gene data show CDR1 as SGHRS and CDR2 as YFSETQ. V dropped 0 bases and J dropped 8 bases, with 12 bases sitting between them. CDR3 region: CASSLGGSGDEQFF. CDR3 DNA sequence: TGCGCCAGCAGCTTGGGAGGGAGTGGGGATGAGCAGTTCTTC.

The V gene is TRBV20-1, the J gene TRBJ2-1, with 8 bases lining up with TRBD2. V dropped 2 bases and J dropped 3; count of bases not matched to a gene: 6. The CDR3 covers 15 residues. The germline gives CDR1 DFQATT, CDR2 SNEGSKA (reference sequence). CDR3 protein: CSARPVAGIYNEQFF. The CDR3 DNA follows: TGCAGTGCTAGACCCGTAGCGGGGATCTACAATGAGCAGTTCTTC.

The genes are TRBV19 and TRBJ2-7; 7 nucleotides align to TRBD1. The CDR3 is 12 amino acids. Per the germline V gene, CDR1 is LNHDA and CDR2 is SQIVND (reference sequence). With 5 bases clipped from V and 5 bases from J, the junction kept 3 bases outside the gene matches. CDR3 in amino acids: CASSGQAHEQYF. The CDR3 region has the DNA TGTGCCAGTAGTGGACAGGCACACGAGCAGTACTTC.

Only a few counts were recorded for this clonotype. The genes are TRBV6-2 or TRBV6-3 and TRBJ2-5; D is possibly TRBD2 (6 bases). V dropped 7 bases and J dropped 2 bases, with 14 bases sitting between them. CDR1 and CDR2 (germline): MNHEY, SVGEGT. CDR3 length: 14 amino acids. The CDR3 coding sequence is TGTGCCAGCAAAGACGGGAGAGGACAAGAGACCCAGTACTTC. This translates into CASKDGRGQETQYF.

This clonotype was found a few times. The V call is TRBV29-1, the J call TRBJ2-7; no firm D call. This CDR3 comprises 10 residues. Trimming pared 4 bases from V and 5 bases from J, leaving 6 bases between. The germline V gene has CDR1 SQVTM and CDR2 ANQGSEA. The CDR3 loop is CSVVWDEQYF. Written as DNA, the CDR3 is TGCAGCGTTGTATGGGACGAGCAGTACTTC.

This clonotype was counted a few times. The genes are TRBV20-1 and TRBJ1-5, with TRBD1 as a possible D gene (6 bases). There are 14 residues in the CDR3. Germline lookup yields CDR1 DFQATT and CDR2 SNEGSKA (reference sequence). Trimming took off 2 bases at V and 4 bases at J, with 12 bases between the two ends. This CDR3 reads CSARHRAPNQPQHF. The CDR3 DNA sequence: TGCAGTGCTAGACACAGGGCTCCGAATCAGCCCCAGCATTTT.

The chain joins TRBV20-1 to TRBJ1-1; a possible D gene is TRBD1 (5 bases). The CDR3 sequence is 17 residues long. Germline lookup yields CDR1 DFQATT and CDR2 SNEGSKA (reference sequence). Between the trimmed V and J ends, which lost 1 base and 4 bases, there was a span of 22 bases. DNA of the CDR3: TGCAGTGCTAGAGGCGGGGGTGATGGGCGAGGCTCCACTGAAGCTTTCTTT. This sequence encodes CSARGGGDGRGSTEAFF.